One sample yielded the 5 T cell receptor beta chains listed below, sequenced in a study of cytomegalovirus exposure and HLA in healthy donors. The PCR was carried out with 60 Vbeta primers and 13 Jbeta primers. Assay: immunoSEQ multiplex PCR; the TCRdb copy retains only in-frame clones and omits some. The repertoire holds around 100,000 clones, about 70% seen once, with roughly 2.2% in the top ten. Material: PBMCs. The origin of the receptors is a man aged 25-40 years in good health and CMV-seronegative.

The chain uses TRBV18 and TRBJ2-6; maybe TRBD1 (6 bases). V shed 3 bases and J shed 0 bases, with 18 bases lying between them. Per the germline V gene, CDR1 is KGHSH and CDR2 is LQKENI. The CDR3 sequence is 19 residues long. CDR3 in DNA: TGTGCCAGCTCACCGACTTCAGACAGGCACTACTCTGGGGCCAACGTCCTGACTTTC. Protein sequence: CASSPTSDRHYSGANVLTF.

V is TRBV7-2 and J is TRBJ2-7; D possibly corresponds to TRBD2 (6 bases). Germline loops: CDR1 SGHTA, CDR2 FQGNSA. The CDR3 sequence is 16 residues long. V was pared by 3 bases and J by 0 bases, with 15 bases between. The DNA of the CDR3 is TGTGCCAGCAGCTTTAACAGCCTAGCGATCTCCTACGAGCAGTACTTC. Translated, it gives CASSFNSLAISYEQYF.

This sequence joins TRBV4-3 and TRBJ1-2, with 10 bases that match TRBD1. The V gene's germline CDR1 is LGHNA and CDR2 YSLEER. This CDR3 spans 15 amino acids. V was pared by 6 bases and J by 7 bases, with 11 bases of the junction left unmatched. The CDR3 DNA reads as TGCGCCAGCAGTCCCGGGACAGGGGATTTTGGTGGCTACACCTTC. Encoded protein: CASSPGTGDFGGYTF.

This clone was found a few times. V and J are TRBV28 and TRBJ1-5; the D is unclear. Trimming stripped 5 bases from V and 9 bases from J, with 11 bases between. The CDR3 loop spans 12 amino acids. Germline V CDR1 and CDR2: MDHEN, SYDVKM. The CDR3 reads CASSPIERPQHF. In DNA form, the CDR3 reads TGTGCCAGCAGTCCGATAGAGAGGCCCCAGCATTTT.

This clone has only one observation. This chain joins TRBV7-3 and TRBJ2-2; TRBD1 is a possible D gene (6 bases). The germline V and J ends were trimmed by 5 bases and 5 bases, with 15 bases remaining between them. Germline CDR1 is SGHTA and CDR2 is FQGTGA. This CDR3 has 15 amino acids. Here the CDR3 reads CASSLMTGRTGELFF. The CDR3 DNA sequence: TGTGCCAGCAGCCTGATGACAGGAAGGACCGGGGAGCTGTTTTTT. Supplemented by reference TRBV7-3 and TRBJ2-2, the full variable domain reads GAGVSQTPSNKVTEKGKYVELRCDPISGHTALYWYRQSLGQGPEFLIYFQGTGAADDSGLPNDRFFAVRPEGSVSTLKIQRTERGDSAVYLCASSLMTGRTGELFFGEGSRLTVL.